This T cell receptor beta chain was captured in a study of cytomegalovirus exposure and HLA in healthy donors. Whole-study context: Unique TCR beta sequences numbering fewer than 130 million came from around 180 million T cells in an earlier analysis.

Trimming took 3 bases from V and 6 from J, leaving 17 bases between them. The germline V gene encodes CDR1 MNHEY and CDR2 SMNVEV (reference sequence). The CDR3 is 15 amino acids. Primers included in the PCR were 60 Vbeta and 13 Jbeta primers. Using immunoSEQ multiplex PCR, the repertoire was profiled, and TCRdb retains in-frame clones only, with some absent. The profile covers 200,000 to 250,000 clones, with more than 70% appearing a single time and 1% to 1.5% taken by the ten largest. This clone was observed a single time. Its antigen is undetermined. Study observations and caveats: The study put under 200 TCR beta chains on its list as cytomegalovirus-associated. In a later analysis, a missense DCLRE1C variant was linked to TCR beta V- and J-gene trimming.

The study sampled nominally healthy donors, though unrecorded immune exposures were likely. Sequencing was done on a sample of PBMCs. The V and J genes are TRBV27 and TRBJ1-1; no definite D call. The sequence was collected from a human donor in good health. CDR3 region: CASSLSWRGVAEAFF. The DNA of the CDR3 is TGTGCCAGCAGTTTGAGCTGGCGGGGTGTCGCTGAAGCTTTCTTT.